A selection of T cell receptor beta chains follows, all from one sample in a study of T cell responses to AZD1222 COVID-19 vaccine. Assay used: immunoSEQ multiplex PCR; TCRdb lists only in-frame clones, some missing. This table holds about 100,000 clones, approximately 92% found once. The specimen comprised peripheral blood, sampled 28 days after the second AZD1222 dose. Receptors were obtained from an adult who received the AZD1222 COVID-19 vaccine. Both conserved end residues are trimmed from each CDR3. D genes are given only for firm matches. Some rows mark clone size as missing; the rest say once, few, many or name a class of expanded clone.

ASSSALPWTSNEQF | TRBV7-9 | NA | NA | TRBJ2-1
ASSSGTPNTEAF | TRBV7-9 | NA | NA | TRBJ1-1
AWLKGRSGNTIY | TRBV30 | NA | NA | TRBJ1-3
ASRSVLAGVLEQF | TRBV2 | TRBD2 | few | TRBJ2-1
ASTGTGLVGNQPQH | TRBV19 | TRBD1 | NA | TRBJ1-5
ASSRESSARSTDTQY | TRBV4-1 | NA | NA | TRBJ2-3
ASSVGEAEQF | TRBV10-2 | NA | NA | TRBJ2-1
AITGGTEAF | TRBV10-3 | NA | NA | TRBJ1-1
ASSPRTGRAGANVLT | TRBV28 | NA | NA | TRBJ2-6
SVGDRGPYGYT | TRBV29-1 | TRBD1 | NA | TRBJ1-2
ASSLPLGAGGAF | TRBV11-2 | NA | once | TRBJ1-1
AWSVRVGETQY | TRBV30 | NA | NA | TRBJ2-5
ASSLDRVGSNQPQH | TRBV11-2 | TRBD1 | NA | TRBJ1-5
ASSFVKNTEAF | TRBV11-2 | NA | NA | TRBJ1-1
ASSRVVLGHTGELF | TRBV28 | NA | once | TRBJ2-2
ASSEGGRGRTPLH | TRBV10-2 | NA | NA | TRBJ1-6
SVRTSGSSGELF | TRBV29-1 | TRBD2 | NA | TRBJ2-2
ATKEGPITGELF | TRBV19 | NA | NA | TRBJ2-2
ASSRREADTQY | TRBV18 | NA | few | TRBJ2-3
ASSPGTESSYEQY | TRBV7-3 | NA | NA | TRBJ2-7
ASSENYGYT | TRBV25-1 | NA | few | TRBJ1-2
AISGDRGAGAGANVLT | TRBV10-3 | TRBD1 | few | TRBJ2-6
ASSADRGNLSPLH | TRBV5-1 | TRBD1 | NA | TRBJ1-6
ASKEGRVSTDTQY | TRBV19 | NA | NA | TRBJ2-3
ASSLNGALPNEQF | TRBV7-3 | NA | NA | TRBJ2-1
SATPNYGYT | TRBV20-1 | NA | NA | TRBJ1-2
ASSQDTGGARTEAF | TRBV3-1/TRBV3-2 | NA | few | TRBJ1-1
SLSDGAEAF | TRBV29-1 | NA | NA | TRBJ1-1
ASSFGSGNPNTGELF | TRBV7-6 | NA | NA | TRBJ2-2
ASSLGQQSTYGYT | TRBV5-5 | NA | NA | TRBJ1-2
ASSGRGLGYGYT | TRBV5-4 | NA | NA | TRBJ1-2
ASSQGSQGSEQY | TRBV3-1/TRBV3-2 | NA | NA | TRBJ2-7
ASSLAGPSGNTIY | TRBV5-6 | NA | NA | TRBJ1-3
ASSHGGQGAYGYT | TRBV4-1 | TRBD1 | once | TRBJ1-2
ASSFREHEQY | TRBV7-9 | NA | NA | TRBJ2-7
ASSGTTNSGNTIY | TRBV10-1 | NA | NA | TRBJ1-3
ASSLSLEQF | TRBV6-2/TRBV6-3 | NA | once | TRBJ2-1
ASSQDWDSGHSPLH | TRBV3-1/TRBV3-2 | NA | NA | TRBJ1-6
AISDASGEQY | TRBV10-3 | NA | NA | TRBJ2-7
ATSSGQEDFYGYT | TRBV24-1 | TRBD1 | NA | TRBJ1-2
ATSAPPGTGRETQY | TRBV24-1 | TRBD1 | NA | TRBJ2-5